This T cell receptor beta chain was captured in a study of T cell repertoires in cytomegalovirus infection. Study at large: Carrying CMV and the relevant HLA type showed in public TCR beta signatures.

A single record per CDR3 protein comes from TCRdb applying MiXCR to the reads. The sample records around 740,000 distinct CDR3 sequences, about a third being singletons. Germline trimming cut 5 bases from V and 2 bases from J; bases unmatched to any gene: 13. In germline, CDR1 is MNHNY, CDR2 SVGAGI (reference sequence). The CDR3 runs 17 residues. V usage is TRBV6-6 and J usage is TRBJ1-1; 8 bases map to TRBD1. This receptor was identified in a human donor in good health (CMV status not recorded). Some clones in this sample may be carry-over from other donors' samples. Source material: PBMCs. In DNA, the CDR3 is TGTGCCAGCAGTGGTCGACAGGGGCGAACCTTAAACACTGAAGCTTTCTTT. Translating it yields CASSGRQGRTLNTEAFF.